The clone carrying this TCR beta chain was counted between two and nine times. As yet, its antigen is unknown. Ophthalmopathy patients had moderate-to-severe active disease, CAS ≥3, NOSPECS ≥4, and disease duration under 3 months. This record comes from a study of T cells in Graves' hyperthyroidism and ophthalmopathy. This CDR3 has 14 amino acids. Looked up from germline, CDR1 is PRHDT and CDR2 is FYEKMQ (reference sequence). V dropped 6 bases and J dropped 0 bases, with 9 bases sitting between them. Amplified regions were TCR beta CDR3 sequences from RNA transcripts. The study used the HTBI primer set for a first-round RT-PCR of the TCR CDR3. TCRdb redid the calling of the multiplex PCR reads with MiXCR, one entry per CDR3 protein. The sample consists of approximately 300,000 distinct CDR3 sequences, around 15% of them appearing once. Broader study findings: Most clonotypes that expanded in the thyroid above 0.001 also showed up in blood.

Sequenced: blood. The chain joins TRBV13 to TRBJ2-1; D gene unclear. The clonotype was recovered from a woman between 55 and 75 years old with Graves' ophthalmopathy. This chain's CDR3 is CASRLRSSYNEQFF. The CDR3 DNA reads as TGTGCCAGCAGGCTCAGGAGCTCCTACAATGAGCAGTTCTTC.